Below, 32 T cell receptor beta chains from the same sample are listed, as sequenced in a study of radiation and T cells in renal cell carcinoma. Sequencing was performed with immunoSEQ multiplex PCR; in TCRdb, only in-frame clones are kept and a portion is missing. The sample records 150,000 to 200,000 clones, 88% being singletons. The time point here: blood 4 weeks post-SBRT, at nephrectomy. Treatment given: 15 Gy SBRT to primary tumor, nephrectomy 4 weeks later. Material: blood, obtained from a patient whose treatment included radiotherapy and nephrectomy. The receptors come from a woman in her forties or fifties with renal cell carcinoma.

The V gene is TRBV19, the J gene TRBJ1-4; perhaps TRBD1 as D (5 bases). The CDR3 is 15 amino acids. Looked up from germline, CDR1 is LNHDA and CDR2 is SQIVND (reference sequence). V lost 8 bases to trimming and J lost 2 bases, with 15 bases between them. CDR3 residues: CASRFQGSTNEKLFF. The DNA for the CDR3 is TGTGCCAGTCGATTTCAGGGATCTACTAATGAAAAACTGTTTTTT.

The V gene is TRBV7-8, the J gene TRBJ1-1, with unresolved D. The CDR3 has 14 residues. Germline V gene lookup returns CDR1 SGHVS and CDR2 FQNEAQ. V gave up 1 base and J gave up 1 base, with 7 bases separating them. This CDR3 reads CASSLGWGNTEAFF. The CDR3 DNA is TGTGCCAGCAGCTTAGGGTGGGGGAACACTGAAGCTTTCTTT. Looking up the rest from reference TRBV7-8 and TRBJ1-1 gives the full variable domain: GAGVSQSPRYKVAKRGQDVALRCDPISGHVSLFWYQQALGQGPEFLTYFQNEAQLDKSGLPSDRFFAERPEGSVSTLKIQRTQQEDSAVYLCASSLGWGNTEAFFGQGTRLTVV.

V usage is TRBV6-1 and J usage is TRBJ2-7; D gene unclear. V lost 3 bases to trimming and J lost 3 bases, with 3 bases between them. CDR1 and CDR2 (germline): MNHNS, SASEGT. The CDR3 has 11 amino acids. The CDR3 loop is CASSDNYEQYF. The DNA for the CDR3 is TGTGCCAGCAGTGACAACTACGAGCAGTACTTC.

The rearrangement links TRBV5-4 to TRBJ2-3; D not resolved. This CDR3 contains 13 residues. Looked up from germline, CDR1 is SGHNT and CDR2 is YYREEE (reference sequence). Trimming pared 0 bases from V and 4 bases from J, leaving 6 bases between. DNA for the CDR3: TGTGCCAGCAGCTTGGGGTCACCAGATACGCAGTATTTT. Encoded protein: CASSLGSPDTQYF.

The CDR3 DNA sequence: TGTGCCAGCAGTTGGGGGGAGAGGGCTACGCAGTATTTT. Translated, it gives CASSWGERATQYF. The J gene is TRBJ2-3, the V gene TRBV6-5; a weak D match, TRBD2 (6 bases). The germline gives CDR1 MNHEY, CDR2 SVGAGI. The CDR3 length is 13 residues. The germline V and J ends were trimmed by 4 bases and 8 bases, with 13 bases remaining between them.

V is TRBV7-9 and J is TRBJ1-6; D may be TRBD1 (6 bases). The V gene lost 2 bases and the J gene lost 7 bases, with 21 bases spanning the gap. Germline loops: CDR1 SEHNR, CDR2 FQNEAQ (reference sequence). CDR3 size: 18 residues. CDR3 region: CASSLREGGTGENSPLHF. The CDR3 coding sequence is TGTGCCAGCAGCTTAAGGGAAGGGGGAACGGGCGAGAATTCACCCCTCCACTTT.

The V gene is TRBV5-1, the J gene TRBJ1-2; D is unresolved. The CDR3 runs 13 residues. Trimming cost V 5 bases and J 2 bases, with 10 bases left between them. Looked up from germline, CDR1 is SGHRS and CDR2 is YFSETQ. The CDR3 loop is CASRSERNYGYTF. CDR3 DNA sequence: TGCGCCAGCAGATCAGAGCGGAACTATGGCTACACCTTC.

This clone was seen only once. The V gene is TRBV2, the J gene TRBJ1-2; D ambiguous. The CDR3 totals 14 residues. Germline-derived CDR1 and CDR2 are SNHLY and FYNNEI. V lost 2 bases, J lost 2 bases, and 9 bases lay in between. As DNA, the CDR3 is TGTGCCAGCAGTGAACTTTTATCCAACTATGGCTACACCTTC. It is translated as CASSELLSNYGYTF.

The CDR3 loop is CASSFGQGDYGYTF. The CDR3 DNA reads TGCGCCAGCAGCTTCGGACAGGGTGACTATGGCTACACCTTC. J is TRBJ1-2 and V is TRBV5-1; 8 bases are a match to TRBD1. This CDR3 contains 14 residues. The J segment lost 3 bases and the V segment lost 2 bases, leaving 3 bases of the junction unmatched. Germline values: CDR1 SGHRS, CDR2 YFSETQ.

This sequence joins TRBV4-3 and TRBJ1-2; TRBD1 aligns across 8 bases. CDR3 length equals 15 residues. Trimming at V came to 0 bases and at J to 2 bases, leaving 2 bases not matched to a gene. The germline gives CDR1 LGHNA, CDR2 YSLEER. CDR3 nucleotide sequence: TGCGCCAGCAGCCAAGATCCAGGGGGCAACTATGGCTACACCTTC. Translating gives CASSQDPGGNYGYTF.

This chain links TRBV7-2 with TRBJ2-1; a possible D gene is TRBD2 (6 bases). V lost 4 bases and J lost 4, with 11 bases in between. The length of the CDR3 is 14 residues. Germline-derived CDR1 and CDR2 are SGHTA and FQGNSA. CDR3 in amino acids: CASSSPAGYNEQFF. The DNA of the CDR3 is TGTGCCAGCAGCTCCCCGGCGGGGTACAATGAGCAGTTCTTC.

This clone appeared many times. The chain links TRBV6-1 to TRBJ1-5; a weak D match, TRBD1 (5 bases). The CDR3 has 15 amino acids. V lost 6 bases and J 7 bases, leaving 19 bases between the germline ends. The germline CDR1 and CDR2 sequences are MNHNS and SASEGT. The CDR3 DNA follows: TGTGCCAGCAGGCTAATGGACATCCTTGGGCAGCCCCAGCATTTT. The encoded protein is CASRLMDILGQPQHF.

This clone was counted a few times. V and J are TRBV11-3 and TRBJ2-1, with 14 bases lining up with TRBD2. Per germline, CDR1 SGHNT and CDR2 YENEEA. This CDR3 is 14 amino acids long. J gave up 8 bases and V 4 bases, and 1 base lay outside the gene matches. CDR3 DNA: TGTGCCAGCAGCTCGGGACTAGCGGGAGATGAGCAGTTCTTC. This translates into CASSSGLAGDEQFF.

The rearrangement joins TRBV30 to TRBJ2-7, with D perhaps matching TRBD1 (6 bases). The CDR3 covers 14 residues. V was trimmed by 3 bases and J by 3 bases, leaving 15 bases between them. Per the germline V gene, CDR1 is GTSNPN and CDR2 is SVGIG (reference sequence). The CDR3 bases are TGTGCCTGGAGGCAGGGGCAAGGCTACTACGAGCAGTACTTC. Translating gives CAWRQGQGYYEQYF.

The CDR3 bases are TGCGCCAGCAGCAAAAGTGGACAGGCTCCGAACACTGAAGCTTTCTTT. This encodes CASSKSGQAPNTEAFF. J is TRBJ1-1 and V is TRBV5-1; 7 nucleotides line up with TRBD1. The length of the CDR3 is 16 residues. V was pared by 4 bases and J by 1 base, with 10 bases of the junction left unmatched. The germline CDR1 and CDR2 sequences are SGHRS and YFSETQ. Full variable domain (rest looked up from reference TRBV5-1 and TRBJ1-1): KAGVTQTPRYLIKTRGQQVTLSCSPISGHRSVSWYQQTPGQGLQFLFEYFSETQRNKGNFPGRFSGRQFSNSRSEMNVSTLELGDSALYLCASSKSGQAPNTEAFFGQGTRLTVV.

This clone was observed a few times. The rearrangement uses TRBV5-4 and TRBJ1-3; the match to TRBD1 covers 7 bases. From germline, CDR1 is SGHNT and CDR2 YYREEE (reference sequence). The CDR3 spans 15 residues. V lost 4 bases and J lost 2; bases outside the gene matches: 6. CDR3 coding DNA: TGTGCCAGCAGCCGAACAGGGGCCACTGGAAACACCATATATTTT. This sequence encodes CASSRTGATGNTIYF.

The chain employs TRBV6-5 and TRBJ1-1; possible D gene TRBD1, 6 bases. From germline, CDR1 is MNHEY and CDR2 SVGAGI. This CDR3 spans 14 amino acids. The V end lost 4 bases, the J end lost 5 bases, and 14 bases lay between the germline ends. The CDR3 region is CASSSNRDRTEAFF. In nucleotides, the CDR3 is TGTGCCAGCAGTTCAAACAGGGATAGGACTGAAGCTTTCTTT.

This clone was recorded a few times. The V gene is TRBV4-2, the J gene TRBJ2-3; 8 bases match TRBD2. The length of the CDR3 is 15 residues. J gave up 4 bases and V 0 bases, and 3 bases lay outside the gene matches. CDR1 is LGHNA, CDR2 YNFKEQ, per germline. The CDR3, as DNA: TGTGCCAGCAGCCAAGATCCAGCGGGGGCAGATACGCAGTATTTT. As protein: CASSQDPAGADTQYF.

The genes are TRBV27 and TRBJ2-1, with D perhaps matching TRBD2 (5 bases). V lost 2 bases and J lost 0, with 8 bases in between. The CDR3 loop spans 15 amino acids. Germline assignment: CDR1 MNHEY and CDR2 SMNVEV (reference sequence). The chain's CDR3 is CASSLQAGSYNEQFF. The CDR3 nucleotides are TGTGCCAGCAGTTTACAGGCGGGCTCCTACAATGAGCAGTTCTTC.

The rearrangement uses TRBV27 and TRBJ2-5; 7 bases line up with TRBD2. The CDR3 covers 17 residues. Germline loops: CDR1 MNHEY, CDR2 SMNVEV (reference sequence). The J segment lost 4 bases and the V segment lost 6 bases, leaving 17 bases of the junction unmatched. This CDR3 is CASSRRGGSLIRETQYF. CDR3 bases: TGTGCCAGCAGCCGACGCGGGGGTTCCCTAATCAGAGAGACCCAGTACTTC.

The rearrangement uses TRBV4-2 and TRBJ2-3, with D perhaps TRBD2 (5 bases). Germline lookup yields CDR1 LGHNA and CDR2 YNFKEQ. This CDR3 region has 16 residues. V lost 1 base and J 0 bases, leaving 11 bases between the germline ends. The CDR3 here is CASSQVLTGSTDTQYF. The CDR3 DNA reads as TGTGCCAGCAGCCAAGTTTTGACGGGGAGCACAGATACGCAGTATTTT.

This chain links TRBV5-5 with TRBJ1-6; D remains unclear. V lost 7 bases and J lost 7, with 18 bases in between. CDR3 length equals 15 residues. Germline CDR1 SGHKS, CDR2 YYEKEE (reference sequence). The CDR3 is CASAPWFSENSPLHF. CDR3 nucleotides: TGTGCCAGCGCCCCGTGGTTTTCGGAAAATTCACCCCTCCACTTT.

V gene TRBV11-3 combines with J gene TRBJ1-2; TRBD1 matches 7 bases. The CDR3 spans 15 residues. J gave up 0 bases and V 4 bases, and 5 bases lay outside the gene matches. In germline, CDR1 is SGHNT, CDR2 YENEEA. The CDR3 region has the DNA TGTGCCAGCAGCTACCGGGACAGCGCTAACTATGGCTACACCTTC. Its protein is CASSYRDSANYGYTF.

The chain combines TRBV5-6 with TRBJ1-4; D is undetermined. The CDR3 is made up of 14 amino acids. Trimming took off 0 bases at V and 5 bases at J, with 8 bases between the two ends. Germline-derived CDR1 and CDR2 are SGHDT and YYEEEE. This CDR3 reads CASSLEQNNEKLFF. Here the CDR3 DNA reads TGTGCCAGCAGCTTGGAACAGAACAATGAAAAACTGTTTTTT.

The chain recombines TRBV30 with TRBJ1-6; D is undetermined. Trimming removed 0 bases at V and 10 bases at J, with 10 bases between. The germline V gene encodes CDR1 GTSNPN and CDR2 SVGIG (reference sequence). This CDR3 is 13 amino acids long. As DNA, the CDR3 is TGTGCCTGGAGTGTAAATTATCCGTCACCCCTCCACTTT. This codes for CAWSVNYPSPLHF. Using reference TRBV30 and TRBJ1-6 for the parts outside the CDR3, the full variable domain is SQTIHQWPATLVQPVGSPLSLECTVEGTSNPNLYWYRQAAGRGLQLLFYSVGIGQISSEVPQNLSASRPQDRQFILSSKKLLLSDSGFYLCAWSVNYPSPLHFGNGTRLTVT.

The chain uses TRBV19 and TRBJ1-5; D not certain. Germline values: CDR1 LNHDA, CDR2 SQIVND (reference sequence). There are 12 residues in the CDR3. The ends were cut back, 5 bases at V and 5 bases at J, with 7 bases in the middle. CDR3 amino acids: CASSPQYQPQHF. The CDR3 DNA is TGTGCCAGTAGTCCCCAGTATCAGCCCCAGCATTTT.

The V call is TRBV19, the J call TRBJ2-5, with a weak D call TRBD1 (6 bases). This CDR3 is built from 16 residues. Germline CDR1 LNHDA, CDR2 SQIVND (reference sequence). The V and J ends lost 3 bases and 4 bases respectively, with 18 bases between them. The CDR3 loop is CASSIRGQGFAETQYF. CDR3 sequence (DNA): TGTGCCAGTAGTATTAGAGGTCAGGGGTTTGCAGAGACCCAGTACTTC.

The chain employs TRBV5-5 and TRBJ2-7; D remains ambiguous. The CDR3 extends over 12 amino acids. Trimming left V 2 bases short and J 2 bases short, with 5 bases between. Germline V lookup: CDR1 SGHKS, CDR2 YYEKEE (reference sequence). DNA of the CDR3: TGTGCCAGCAGCTTCGGAGCCTACGAGCAGTACTTC. Translating gives CASSFGAYEQYF. Based on the CDR3 plus reference TRBV5-5 and TRBJ2-7, the full variable domain is DAGVTQSPTHLIKTRGQQVTLRCSPISGHKSVSWYQQVLGQGPQFIFQYYEKEERGRGNFPDRFSARQFPNYSSELNVNALLLGDSALYLCASSFGAYEQYFGPGTRLTVT.

V usage is TRBV5-1 and J usage is TRBJ2-1; TRBD2 matches 7 bases. CDR3 size: 14 residues. Germline V lookup: CDR1 SGHRS, CDR2 YFSETQ. J lost 5 bases, V lost 4 bases, and 6 bases had no gene match. CDR3 sequence (DNA): TGCGCCAGCAGCACCACGGGGGGTAACAATGAGCAGTTCTTC. Translated: CASSTTGGNNEQFF.

The chain joins TRBV9 to TRBJ1-2, with D unclear. Germline loops: CDR1 SGDLS, CDR2 YYNGEE. The CDR3 totals 16 residues. Trimming pared 0 bases from V and 2 bases from J, leaving 14 bases between. CDR3 loop: CASSVEPFAGNYGYTF. The CDR3 coding sequence is TGTGCCAGCAGCGTAGAGCCCTTTGCGGGGAACTATGGCTACACCTTC.

Notes on this clone: Mismatch with germline at one junction end may stem from a read error. This chain links TRBV7-9 with TRBJ2-5; TRBD2 aligns across 7 bases. CDR3 length equals 12 residues. CDR1 and CDR2 (germline): SEHNR, FQNEAQ (reference sequence). The chain's CDR3 is CASSSAETSRNF. CDR3 nucleotide sequence: TGTGCCAGCAGTTCAGCGGAGACTAGCAGAAACTTC. Full variable domain (missing parts from reference TRBV7-9 and TRBJ2-5): DTGVSQNPRHKITKRGQNVTFRCDPISEHNRLYWYRQTLGQGPEFLTYFQNEAQLEKSRLLSDRFSAERPKGSFSTLEIQRTEQGDSAMYLCASSSAETSRNFGPGTRLLVL.

DNA for the CDR3: TGTGCCAGCAGTGAAGCTATATCCGGTTCTGGAAACACCATATATTTT. Protein: CASSEAISGSGNTIYF. V and J are TRBV6-1 and TRBJ1-3; D is unresolved. With 0 bases removed from V and 1 base from J, the gap between germline ends came to 10 bases. The CDR3 is made up of 16 amino acids. Germline values: CDR1 MNHNS, CDR2 SASEGT.